The 13 T cell receptor beta chains below were found in one sample sequenced in a study of cytomegalovirus exposure and HLA in healthy donors. Vbeta (60) and Jbeta (13) primers were used in the PCR. Sequencing was performed with immunoSEQ multiplex PCR; in TCRdb, only in-frame clones are kept and a portion is missing. In the table there are around 190,000 clones, 81% of which are singletons. Input material: PBMCs. Receptors originate from a young man in good health and CMV-seronegative.

The genes are TRBV5-4 and TRBJ2-3; 11 bases match TRBD2. With 4 bases clipped from V and 0 bases from J, the junction kept 4 bases outside the gene matches. This CDR3 spans 16 amino acids. Germline V gene lookup returns CDR1 SGHNT and CDR2 YYREEE (reference sequence). The CDR3, as DNA: TGTGCCAGCAGCCCCGGGACTAGCGGTAGCACAGATACGCAGTATTTT. It codes for CASSPGTSGSTDTQYF.

The chain combines TRBV28 with TRBJ2-7; 8 nucleotides match TRBD2. Germline trimming cut 7 bases from V and 4 bases from J; bases unmatched to any gene: 9. This CDR3 spans 14 amino acids. In germline, CDR1 is MDHEN, CDR2 SYDVKM. CDR3 nucleotides: TGTGCCAGCAAAGGCGCGCTAGCGGGTTACGAGCAGTACTTC. Its protein is CASKGALAGYEQYF.

This chain joins TRBV29-1 and TRBJ2-5, with D hard to call. V lost 1 base, J lost 9 bases, and 15 bases lay in between. Looked up from germline, CDR1 is SQVTM and CDR2 is ANQGSEA. This CDR3 comprises 13 residues. CDR3 bases: TGCAGCGTTGAAGTTGGTAGCCAAGACGCCCAGTACTTC. Translated, it gives CSVEVGSQDAQYF.

The chain recombines TRBV19 with TRBJ1-1, with D tentatively TRBD1 (6 bases). The CDR3 is made up of 14 amino acids. The germline V gene encodes CDR1 LNHDA and CDR2 SQIVND (reference sequence). The V end lost 3 bases, the J end lost 2 bases, and 10 bases lay between the germline ends. CDR3 in amino acids: CASSIRDTNTEAFF. In DNA, the CDR3 is TGTGCCAGTAGTATCCGGGACACTAACACTGAAGCTTTCTTT. The whole variable domain, filled in from reference TRBV19 and TRBJ1-1, reads DGGITQSPKYLFRKEGQNVTLSCEQNLNHDAMYWYRQDPGQGLRLIYYSQIVNDFQKGDIAEGYSVSREKKESFPLTVTSAQKNPTAFYLCASSIRDTNTEAFFGQGTRLTVV.

This sequence joins TRBV28 and TRBJ2-7, with D unclear. Trimming cost V 5 bases and J 3 bases, with 14 bases left between them. The CDR3 has 14 residues. Germline CDR1 and CDR2: MDHEN and SYDVKM. The CDR3 DNA sequence: TGTGCCAGCAGTCCAACGACAAATCACTACGAGCAGTACTTC. Its translation is CASSPTTNHYEQYF.

The rearrangement links TRBV28 to TRBJ2-7; the match to TRBD2 covers 9 bases. This CDR3 is built from 17 residues. Germline V gene data show CDR1 as MDHEN and CDR2 as SYDVKM. The V and J ends lost 8 bases and 0 bases, in that order; junction bases with no gene match: 14. The CDR3 protein is CASPPPASGVSSYEQYF. The CDR3 bases are TGTGCCAGCCCACCACCGGCTAGCGGGGTATCCTCCTACGAGCAGTACTTC. Full variable domain (rest looked up from reference TRBV28 and TRBJ2-7): DVKVTQSSRYLVKRTGEKVFLECVQDMDHENMFWYRQDPGLGLRLIYFSYDVKMKEKGDIPEGYSVSREKKERFSLILESASTNQTSMYLCASPPPASGVSSYEQYFGPGTRLTVT.

The V and J genes are TRBV7-2 and TRBJ1-1, with 8 nucleotides matching TRBD1. Germline values: CDR1 SGHTA, CDR2 FQGNSA. Losses at the gene ends were 5 bases for V and 5 bases for J; bases not matched to a gene: 4. CDR3 length: 13 residues. The CDR3 spells CASSGQGSTEAFF. The CDR3 nucleotides are TGTGCCAGCAGCGGACAGGGAAGTACTGAAGCTTTCTTT.

This clone was counted a few times. The gene calls are TRBV5-4 and TRBJ1-1, with D uncertain. The germline gives CDR1 SGHNT, CDR2 YYREEE (reference sequence). V lost 4 bases and J 5 bases, leaving 15 bases between the germline ends. CDR3 length equals 14 residues. CDR3 DNA sequence: TGTGCCAGCAGCCCAGCCACGGGTTTGACTGAAGCTTTCTTT. This sequence encodes CASSPATGLTEAFF.

This chain joins TRBV5-1 and TRBJ2-3, with D tentatively TRBD2 (7 bases). V lost 4 bases to trimming and J lost 2 bases, with 17 bases between them. This CDR3 comprises 16 residues. Per germline, CDR1 SGHRS and CDR2 YFSETQ. The CDR3 DNA reads TGCGCCAGCAGCCCCGGCGGGGGCGCCCACACAGATACGCAGTATTTT. The encoded protein is CASSPGGGAHTDTQYF.

The chain has TRBV6-6 and TRBJ2-2, with TRBD2 identical over 10 bases. With V trimmed by 5 bases and J by 7 bases, 4 bases remained unmatched. CDR3 length: 14 amino acids. Germline-derived CDR1 and CDR2 are MNHNY and SVGAGI (reference sequence). The CDR3 bases are TGTGCCAGCAGTGCTAGCGGGGGTAACGGGGAGCTGTTTTTT. The encoded protein is CASSASGGNGELFF.

This clone was seen just once. V usage is TRBV4-1 and J usage is TRBJ1-5, with D unclear. From germline, CDR1 is MGHRA and CDR2 YSYEKL. V lost 1 base and J lost 5, with 12 bases in between. The CDR3 loop spans 15 amino acids. The DNA of the CDR3 is TGCGCCAGCAGCCAAGTTGGGAGAAGTGATCAGCCCCAGCATTTT. Residues: CASSQVGRSDQPQHF.

The chain combines TRBV28 with TRBJ1-2, with D possibly being TRBD1 (5 bases). This CDR3 spans 13 amino acids. Trimming pared 6 bases from V and 8 bases from J, leaving 16 bases between. Germline-derived CDR1 and CDR2 are MDHEN and SYDVKM. The chain's CDR3 is CASRPLGREGYTF. CDR3 DNA sequence: TGTGCCAGCAGACCACTGGGGCGGGAGGGCTACACCTTC.

The V and J genes are TRBV2 and TRBJ1-5; D is undetermined. Germline V lookup: CDR1 SNHLY, CDR2 FYNNEI. The CDR3 sequence is 13 residues long. The V end lost 3 bases, the J end lost 7 bases, and 10 bases lay between the germline ends. The CDR3 sequence: CASSDTDPQPQHF. The CDR3 DNA follows: TGTGCCAGCAGTGATACAGATCCCCAGCCCCAGCATTTT.